This T cell receptor (beta chain) is drawn from a study of blood T cell repertoires in COVID-19. Study-level background: Some COVID-19 samples were acute and others convalescent; all came from the United States, Italy and Spain. Sample material is recorded as cDNA or gDNA derived from T cells, B-cell-depleted T cells, or PBMCs.

Authors' analysis steps: Estimated nucleated cell counts came from reference gene primer amplification. The table came from immunoSEQ multiplex PCR; TCRdb's copy has only in-frame clones and leaves some out. V and J calls and clone size are copied from that table; D and trimming were computed from the DNA. Here the sample spans 260,000 or so clones, 82% being singletons. The ends were cut back, 0 bases at V and 8 bases at J, with 16 bases in the middle. Germline CDR1 LGHDT, CDR2 YNNKEL (reference sequence). This CDR3 has 16 residues. The chain couples TRBV3-1 (or the pseudogene TRBV3-2) to TRBJ1-4, with D unresolved. Sequencing used peripheral blood. The clonotype originates from a woman aged 70-85 years with acute or convalescent COVID-19. Here the CDR3 reads CASSQDLYVNSEKLFF. CDR3 in DNA: TGTGCCAGCAGCCAAGATTTATATGTAAATTCGGAAAAACTGTTTTTT.